This T cell receptor (beta chain) was recorded in a study of blood T cell repertoires in COVID-19. V was pared by 4 bases and J by 2 bases, with 13 bases of the junction left unmatched. The CDR3 is made up of 17 amino acids. Germline CDR1 SGHRS, CDR2 YFSETQ. A single count supports this clone. Sequenced by immunoSEQ multiplex PCR; TCRdb stores in-frame clones only, minus some. This sample has 130,000 to 150,000 clones, with 84% found just once. This clonotype was sampled from a human donor in a cohort sampled during active COVID-19. The sample taken for sequencing was peripheral blood. The chain joins TRBV5-1 to TRBJ2-7; TRBD2 agrees at 9 bases. The CDR3 spells CASSPSISGGLPYEQYF. The CDR3 DNA reads as TGCGCCAGCAGCCCCTCCATTAGCGGGGGCCTACCCTACGAGCAGTACTTC.